A single sample is the source of the 30 T cell receptor beta chains below, sequenced in a study of control samples from healthy donors and cancer patients (dated by TCRdb to about 2020). Library method: the immunoSEQ multiplex PCR assay. TCRdb re-hosts the immuneACCESS table, in-frame sequences only. Its copies lack some clones; in the studies checked, an unresolved V gene accounts for under half of them, and the cause for the rest is not known. The sample contains under 150,000 clones, around 85% of them found a single time. The ten largest clones capture approximately 9% of the sample. Sequencing used blood. Source of these receptors: a woman aged 25 to 45 in good health.

The V gene is TRBV7-8, the J gene TRBJ2-7; 8 bases are shared with TRBD2. V shed 5 bases and J 5 bases; nucleotides not matched to a gene: 14. Germline-derived CDR1 and CDR2 are SGHVS and FQNEAQ. There are 16 residues in the CDR3. CDR3 region: CASSPKRAGGPDEQYF. Written as DNA, the CDR3 is TGTGCCAGCAGCCCTAAAAGGGCGGGAGGCCCCGACGAGCAGTACTTC.

V and J are TRBV13 and TRBJ2-3; 7 positions agree with TRBD2. The CDR3 has 16 residues. Germline lookup yields CDR1 PRHDT and CDR2 FYEKMQ (reference sequence). Unmatched junction bases numbered 9, after V lost 6 bases and J lost 0 bases. CDR3: CASRSNPGLSTDTQYF. The DNA of the CDR3 is TGTGCCAGCAGATCGAACCCGGGACTAAGCACAGATACGCAGTATTTT.

The chain employs TRBV5-1 and TRBJ2-3; TRBD2 agrees at 7 bases. V was clipped by 3 bases and J by 8 bases; unmatched bases: 18. CDR1 and CDR2 from the germline V gene are SGHRS and YFSETQ. The CDR3 length is 17 residues. The CDR3 spells CASSSMGGISSGSTQYF. CDR3 in DNA: TGCGCCAGCAGCTCCATGGGGGGGATATCTAGCGGATCTACGCAGTATTTT.

This clone showed up just once. Possible read error: a much larger clone is one base away. The chain employs TRBV6-2 or TRBV6-3 and TRBJ2-6; D unclear. Germline values: CDR1 MNHEY, CDR2 SVGEGT. V was clipped by 6 bases and J by 1 base, with 7 bases between them. CDR3 size: 14 residues. As DNA, the CDR3 is TGTGCCAGCAGCGAAATTTCTGGGGCCAACGTCCTGACTTTC. Translating it yields CASSEISGANVLTF.

CDR3 bases: TGTGCCAGCAGCCCCGCAGGGTTGGGCGAAAAACTGTTTTTT. Its protein product is CASSPAGLGEKLFF. The chain recombines TRBV11-2 with TRBJ1-4; tentatively, D is TRBD1 (5 bases). The CDR3 length is 14 residues. V was trimmed by 5 bases and J by 8 bases, leaving 15 bases between them. CDR1 and CDR2 from the germline V gene are SGHAT and FQNNGV.

To note about this clone: The same CDR3 can be traced to other DNA sequences in this sample. The rearrangement links TRBV2 to TRBJ1-6; no clear D gene. With 0 bases removed from V and 10 bases from J, the gap between germline ends came to 10 bases. Germline lookup yields CDR1 SNHLY and CDR2 FYNNEI. CDR3 size: 14 residues. Written as DNA, the CDR3 is TGTGCCAGCAGTGAAGCGGGCTCCCGATCACCCCTCCACTTT. As protein: CASSEAGSRSPLHF.

The CDR3 reads CASSILGGSGANVLTF. CDR3 nucleotide sequence: TGTGCCAGTAGTATCTTAGGAGGGTCTGGGGCCAACGTCCTGACTTTC. This chain joins TRBV19 and TRBJ2-6; the D gene is possibly TRBD2 (6 bases). Per the germline V gene, CDR1 is LNHDA and CDR2 is SQIVND (reference sequence). The CDR3 is 16 amino acids. Trimming shortened V by 3 bases and J by 1 base, and 10 bases separated the two germline ends.

This clone was seen just once. This sequence joins TRBV19 and TRBJ1-5; TRBD1 is a possible D gene (5 bases). This CDR3 region has 16 residues. V was shortened by 6 bases and J by 3 bases, with 18 bases between the two germline ends. The germline CDR1 and CDR2 sequences are LNHDA and SQIVND (reference sequence). Here the CDR3 reads CASSTVSGSINQPQHF. The CDR3 region has the DNA TGTGCCAGTAGCACAGTATCAGGGTCAATCAATCAGCCCCAGCATTTT.

The chain has TRBV2 and TRBJ2-5; possibly TRBD1 for D (5 bases). The V gene's germline CDR1 is SNHLY and CDR2 FYNNEI. The CDR3 totals 14 residues. V was shortened by 2 bases and J by 3 bases, with 10 bases between the two germline ends. CDR3 DNA: TGTGCCAGCAGTGAATTGGGCAGGGAAGAGACCCAGTACTTC. Translating gives CASSELGREETQYF.

CDR3: CASSYGDRDNEKLFF. The CDR3 DNA reads TGCGCCAGCAGCTACGGGGACAGGGATAATGAAAAACTGTTTTTT. The rearrangement joins TRBV5-1 to TRBJ1-4; 9 nucleotides line up with TRBD1. V gave up 3 bases and J gave up 4 bases; unmatched junction bases: 4. CDR3 length: 15 amino acids. Germline V gene data show CDR1 as SGHRS and CDR2 as YFSETQ.

The chain joins TRBV6-6 to TRBJ2-1, with 9 positions matching TRBD2. Germline V CDR1 and CDR2: MNHNY, SVGAGI (reference sequence). Unmatched junction bases numbered 2, after V lost 5 bases and J lost 6 bases. The CDR3 totals 13 residues. Here the CDR3 DNA reads TGTGCCAGCAGTACGGGACTAGCCAATGAGCAGTTCTTC. Translated, it gives CASSTGLANEQFF.

This chain links TRBV30 with TRBJ1-4; D remains unclear. The length of the CDR3 is 14 residues. V was clipped by 2 bases and J by 6 bases, with 13 bases between them. CDR1 and CDR2 (germline): GTSNPN, SVGIG (reference sequence). CDR3 protein: CAWSSRQPYEKLFF. In DNA form, the CDR3 reads TGTGCCTGGAGTTCCAGACAACCTTATGAAAAACTGTTTTTT.

This chain connects TRBV28 to TRBJ1-5, with D unresolved. V dropped 4 bases and J dropped 7 bases, with 14 bases sitting between them. Germline CDR1 MDHEN, CDR2 SYDVKM. This CDR3 is 14 amino acids long. In DNA, the CDR3 is TGTGCCAGCAGTTCCCCGACGGCTGTGCAGCCCCAGCATTTT. Amino acids: CASSSPTAVQPQHF.

J is TRBJ2-3 and V is TRBV5-6; 10 bases match TRBD2. The germline V gene has CDR1 SGHDT and CDR2 YYEEEE. The CDR3 contains 16 residues. Trimming at V came to 1 base and at J to 2 bases, leaving 4 bases not matched to a gene. This CDR3 reads CASSLRLAGVTDTQYF. The CDR3 DNA follows: TGTGCCAGCAGCTTGAGGCTAGCGGGAGTCACAGATACGCAGTATTTT.

This rearrangement joins TRBV4-1 to TRBJ2-5, with 7 bases that match TRBD2. This CDR3 spans 15 amino acids. Germline trimming cut 4 bases from V and 5 bases from J; bases unmatched to any gene: 10. The germline V gene encodes CDR1 MGHRA and CDR2 YSYEKL. CDR3 DNA: TGCGCCAGCAGCCTTCCCGGAGGGCGGGGGGAGACCCAGTACTTC. Translating gives CASSLPGGRGETQYF.

The V gene is TRBV28, the J gene TRBJ2-7; possibly TRBD1 for D (7 bases). The germline CDR1 and CDR2 sequences are MDHEN and SYDVKM. The CDR3 length is 13 residues. The germline V and J ends were trimmed by 9 bases and 2 bases, with 14 bases remaining between them. CDR3 nucleotide sequence: TGTGCCAGTTACAGGGGACTCACCTACGAGCAGTACTTC. Translating it yields CASYRGLTYEQYF.

This clone was picked up a small number of times. This rearrangement joins TRBV18 to TRBJ2-2, with D possibly being TRBD2 (5 bases). The CDR3 is 16 amino acids. Germline CDR1 is KGHSH and CDR2 is LQKENI. The V end lost 2 bases, the J end lost 0 bases, and 10 bases lay between the germline ends. CDR3 coding DNA: TGTGCCAGCTCACCATGGAGGACCGCGAACACCGGGGAGCTGTTTTTT. Protein product: CASSPWRTANTGELFF.

This chain connects TRBV19 to TRBJ1-4; D is uncertain. Germline V gene data show CDR1 as LNHDA and CDR2 as SQIVND (reference sequence). This CDR3 has 15 amino acids. The germline V and J ends were trimmed by 1 base and 4 bases, with 10 bases remaining between them. CDR3 region: CASSIADGNNEKLFF. As DNA, the CDR3 is TGTGCCAGTAGTATAGCCGACGGGAATAATGAAAAACTGTTTTTT.

This clone was found once. The V gene is TRBV23-1, the J gene TRBJ2-6; D may match TRBD1 or TRBD2 (5 bases each). TRBV23-1 is an ORF, with its function uncertain. This CDR3 spans 17 amino acids. V shed 2 bases and J shed 3 bases, with 14 bases lying between them. This CDR3 is CASSQPGTGNGANVLTF. CDR3 in DNA: TGCGCCAGCAGTCAACCCGGGACCGGTAATGGGGCCAACGTCCTGACTTTC.

The gene calls are TRBV6-1 and TRBJ1-2, with D uncertain. This CDR3 has 12 residues. CDR1 is MNHNS, CDR2 SASEGT, per germline. V was pared by 2 bases and J by 8 bases, with 9 bases between. The CDR3 loop is CASSEKVAGYTF. The DNA for the CDR3 is TGTGCCAGCAGTGAAAAGGTCGCCGGCTACACCTTC.

The rearrangement links TRBV7-8 to TRBJ2-1, with 10 bases lining up with TRBD2. The V gene's germline CDR1 is SGHVS and CDR2 FQNEAQ. CDR3 length: 15 residues. V gave up 4 bases and J gave up 6 bases; unmatched junction bases: 6. CDR3 region: CASSYPSGRVNEQFF. The CDR3 bases are TGTGCCAGCAGCTACCCTAGCGGGAGAGTCAATGAGCAGTTCTTC.

This chain uses TRBV5-1 with TRBJ2-5; 10 nucleotides line up with TRBD2. Trimming removed 3 bases from V and 4 bases from J; junction bases left unmatched: 9. This CDR3 has 16 residues. Looked up from germline, CDR1 is SGHRS and CDR2 is YFSETQ. The CDR3 DNA sequence: TGCGCCAGCAGCTCAAGGACTAGCGGAGCCGGAGAGACCCAGTACTTC. Translating gives CASSSRTSGAGETQYF.

The rearrangement joins TRBV5-6 to TRBJ2-1; 10 bases agree with TRBD2. In germline, CDR1 is SGHDT, CDR2 YYEEEE. This CDR3 has 15 amino acids. The V gene end was trimmed by 4 bases and the J gene end by 4 bases; junction bases not matched to a gene: 5. The CDR3 protein is CASSRRTSGYNEQFF. The CDR3, as DNA: TGTGCCAGCAGCCGCCGGACTAGCGGTTACAATGAGCAGTTCTTC. Complete variable domain (other parts from reference TRBV5-6 and TRBJ2-1): DAGVTQSPTHLIKTRGQQVTLRCSPKSGHDTVSWYQQALGQGPQFIFQYYEEEERQRGNFPDRFSGHQFPNYSSELNVNALLLGDSALYLCASSRRTSGYNEQFFGPGTRLTVL.

Remarks on this clone: This same CDR3 is encoded by further DNA sequences in the sample. The chain combines TRBV12-3 or TRBV12-4 with TRBJ1-1; possible D gene TRBD1, 5 bases. The CDR3 has 13 amino acids. V dropped 3 bases and J dropped 4 bases, with 9 bases sitting between them. The CDR3 spells CASSFGGATEAFF. The CDR3 DNA reads TGTGCCAGCAGTTTTGGGGGAGCCACTGAAGCTTTCTTT.

The rearrangement uses TRBV6-5 and TRBJ1-5; 7 bases fit TRBD1. Trimming cost V 8 bases and J 3 bases; bases outside gene matches: 10. Germline values: CDR1 MNHEY, CDR2 SVGAGI. The CDR3 runs 15 residues. CDR3 nucleotide sequence: TGTGCCAGCTGGCCCCGGACAGGTCCCAATCAGCCCCAGCATTTT. Translated, it gives CASWPRTGPNQPQHF.

This chain connects TRBV5-4 to TRBJ1-3; tentatively, D is TRBD1 (5 bases). From germline, CDR1 is SGHNT and CDR2 YYREEE (reference sequence). Trimming removed 0 bases from V and 4 bases from J, with 20 bases in between. The CDR3 extends over 18 amino acids. Here the CDR3 reads CASSLGPMGEAPGNTIYF. CDR3 bases: TGTGCCAGCAGCTTGGGGCCCATGGGGGAGGCCCCGGGAAACACCATATATTTT.

The V and J genes are TRBV3-1 (or the pseudogene TRBV3-2) and TRBJ1-6; TRBD1 matches 9 bases. CDR3 length equals 12 residues. V lost 1 base, J lost 14 bases, and 0 bases stayed unmatched. Germline V gene lookup returns CDR1 LGHDT and CDR2 YNNKEL (reference sequence). The DNA for the CDR3 is TGTGCCAGCAGCCAAGGGGACAGGGCCCTCCACTTT. Its protein product is CASSQGDRALHF.

J is TRBJ1-1 and V is TRBV7-9; no clear D. From germline, CDR1 is SEHNR and CDR2 FQNEAQ (reference sequence). The V end lost 5 bases, the J end lost 8 bases, and 12 bases lay between the germline ends. This CDR3 comprises 12 residues. This chain's CDR3 is CASSLPGQEAFF. CDR3 in DNA: TGTGCCAGCAGCCTTCCGGGCCAGGAAGCTTTCTTT.

The chain combines TRBV2 with TRBJ2-1; D is perhaps TRBD1 (6 bases). V lost 7 bases and J lost 2, with 15 bases in between. Germline CDR1 SNHLY, CDR2 FYNNEI. This CDR3 has 15 amino acids. CDR3 amino acids: CASTRDRNPYNEQFF. CDR3 coding DNA: TGTGCCAGCACCAGAGACAGGAACCCCTACAATGAGCAGTTCTTC.

The chain is built from TRBV18 and TRBJ2-1, with TRBD1 as a possible D gene (5 bases). Germline CDR1 is KGHSH and CDR2 is LQKENI. This CDR3 region has 15 residues. Trimming removed 1 base at V and 2 bases at J, with 9 bases between. The CDR3 loop reads CASSPQTGAYNEQFF. CDR3 in DNA: TGTGCCAGCTCACCACAAACAGGTGCCTACAATGAGCAGTTCTTC. The whole variable domain, filled in from reference TRBV18 and TRBJ2-1, reads NAGVMQNPRHLVRRRGQEARLRCSPMKGHSHVYWYRQLPEEGLKFMVYLQKENIIDESGMPKERFSAEFPKEGPSILRIQQVVRGDSAAYFCASSPQTGAYNEQFFGPGTRLTVL.